This T cell receptor (beta chain) was profiled in a study of radiotherapy plus CTLA-4 blockade in lung cancer. Study at large: Disease control was seen in approximately 29% of patients, objective responses in roughly 17%.

The ends were cut back, 6 bases at V and 8 bases at J, with 9 bases in the middle. Germline V gene lookup returns CDR1 MNHNY and CDR2 SVGAGI (reference sequence). The CDR3 has 11 amino acids. The assay was immunoSEQ multiplex PCR, and TCRdb's table has in-frame clones only and misses some. The sample consists of 40,000 to 60,000 clones, roughly 90% of them appearing once. A note on this clone: What it binds is unknown.

Study-wide results and limits: Tumor-origin TCR clones grew in blood after radiotherapy plus ipilimumab.

Receiving focal radiation plus CTLA-4 blockade with ipilimumab were patients who had chemo-refractory metastatic non-small-cell lung cancer. Material: peripheral blood, obtained from a patient treated with radiotherapy plus ipilimumab. V is TRBV6-6 and J is TRBJ2-3, with D possibly matching TRBD2 (6 bases). This TCR was sampled from a human donor with non-small cell lung cancer that progressed on radiotherapy plus ipilimumab. Some clones in this sample may be carry-over from other donors' samples. CDR3 sequence (DNA): TGTGCCAGCAGCACCGGGGGTACGCAGTATTTT. Translating gives CASSTGGTQYF.